This TCR beta chain came from a study of T-cell reconstitution after alpha-beta-depleted transplantation in children. It was with unique molecular identifiers that the TCRbeta library was prepared. MiXCR was run by TCRdb on the PCR reads, yielding one entry per CDR3 protein. The sample holds roughly 500,000 distinct CDR3 sequences, less than 35% seen once. Unmatched junction bases numbered 10, after V lost 5 bases and J lost 3 bases. The CDR3 extends over 15 amino acids. From germline, CDR1 is PRHDT and CDR2 FYEKMQ (reference sequence). The origin of this receptor is a human donor who donated a stem cell graft to a child with aplastic anemia. This chain connects TRBV13 to TRBJ2-7, with 7 bases identical to TRBD2. The specimen was PBMCs from the stem cell graft donor, collected from the stem cell graft. The CDR3 sequence: CASSPMGEGRYEQYF. CDR3 nucleotide sequence: TGTGCCAGCAGCCCCATGGGGGAGGGCCGCTACGAGCAGTACTTC.